A selection of T cell receptor beta chains follows, all from one sample in a study of T cells in Graves' hyperthyroidism and ophthalmopathy. TCRdb fed the multiplex PCR reads into MiXCR, producing one record per CDR3 protein. Seen here are roughly 500,000 distinct CDR3 sequences, roughly 45% observed once, and the top ten hold 35% to 50%. Sequenced input: peripheral blood or thyroid tissue (not recorded which). The receptors shown here come from an adult woman with Graves' disease, either hyperthyroidism or ophthalmopathy (not recorded which). Both conserved end residues are trimmed from each CDR3. Fields, in order: V gene, J gene, CDR3 protein.

V: TRBV6-6
J: TRBJ1-1
CDR3: ASSYAMNTEAF

V: TRBV20-1
J: TRBJ1-5
CDR3: SAHTGGGQPQH

V: TRBV9
J: TRBJ2-6
CDR3: ASSVSGLPSGANVLT

V: TRBV2
J: TRBJ2-5
CDR3: ASRQDGDTQY

V: TRBV10-2
J: TRBJ1-6
CDR3: ASSESIRNNSPLH

V: TRBV7-2
J: TRBJ1-3
CDR3: ASSLEGGGNTIY

V: TRBV13
J: TRBJ2-7
CDR3: ASSSRLAGAYEQY

V: TRBV20-1
J: TRBJ2-7
CDR3: SALRGSGMTYEQY

V: TRBV27
J: TRBJ1-1
CDR3: ASSGDKWGTKAF

V: TRBV10-3
J: TRBJ1-1
CDR3: ASLTGTGGTEAF

V: TRBV29-1
J: TRBJ1-2
CDR3: SVEGGPRYGYT

V: TRBV10-3
J: TRBJ1-6
CDR3: ASRLQGSSYNSPLH

V: TRBV7-6
J: TRBJ1-5
CDR3: ASSYGDSNQPQH

V: TRBV7-3
J: TRBJ1-2
CDR3: ASSSRTGDGYT

V: TRBV6-6
J: TRBJ1-1
CDR3: ASMGERTEAF

V: TRBV6-2/TRBV6-3
J: TRBJ1-5
CDR3: ASSSGTGSWGNQPQH

V: TRBV15
J: TRBJ1-2
CDR3: ATSRTPGVLYGYT

V: TRBV11-2
J: TRBJ2-2
CDR3: ASSLVMVPPLTGELF

V: TRBV10-3
J: TRBJ1-4
CDR3: AISESTGDDEKLF

V: TRBV28
J: TRBJ1-2
CDR3: ASSHPYGYT

V: TRBV11-2
J: TRBJ1-3
CDR3: ASSPMGTVVNTIY

V: TRBV7-8
J: TRBJ2-2
CDR3: ASSPLHWGTPNTGELF

V: TRBV28
J: TRBJ2-7
CDR3: ASRRLGYEQY

V: TRBV10-3
J: TRBJ1-6
CDR3: AISEATGRINSPLH

V: TRBV20-1
J: TRBJ1-1
CDR3: SAREPQFLNTEAF

V: TRBV14
J: TRBJ1-6
CDR3: ASSQGTGVYSPLH

V: TRBV12-3/TRBV12-4
J: TRBJ1-5
CDR3: ASSFFGSHQPQH

V: TRBV2
J: TRBJ1-6
CDR3: ASSEGGGTGDSPLH

V: TRBV7-2
J: TRBJ1-4
CDR3: ASSRSNEKLF

V: TRBV5-8
J: TRBJ1-5
CDR3: ASSLQGFQPQH

V: TRBV7-9
J: TRBJ1-4
CDR3: ASSRQAATNEKLF

V: TRBV10-2
J: TRBJ1-6
CDR3: ASSEGQFNSPLH

V: TRBV7-9
J: TRBJ1-2
CDR3: ASSLEPRENGYT

V: TRBV6-1
J: TRBJ1-1
CDR3: ASSEEGDRSAF

V: TRBV29-1
J: TRBJ1-1
CDR3: STSGQGFTEAF

V: TRBV29-1
J: TRBJ2-5
CDR3: SCRLAGGETQY

V: TRBV12-3/TRBV12-4
J: TRBJ2-2
CDR3: ASKQGEVGELF

V: TRBV20-1
J: TRBJ2-5
CDR3: SVGGVETQY

V: TRBV12-3/TRBV12-4
J: TRBJ1-2
CDR3: ASSHLDRSLGVGYT

V: TRBV12-3/TRBV12-4
J: TRBJ1-3
CDR3: ASSWTAGRNSGNTIY

V: TRBV4-1
J: TRBJ2-2
CDR3: ASSYGLRTSGKHRELF

V: TRBV29-1
J: TRBJ1-1
CDR3: SPQAGATEAF

V: TRBV5-1
J: TRBJ1-1
CDR3: ASSSSGFNTEAF

V: TRBV20-1
J: TRBJ2-5
CDR3: SARGGGQGAWETQY

V: TRBV10-2
J: TRBJ1-1
CDR3: ASSGQPGERAF

V: TRBV20-1
J: TRBJ1-5
CDR3: SARDWGQGNQPQH

V: TRBV7-9
J: TRBJ2-5
CDR3: ASSPGAGFQETQY

V: TRBV2
J: TRBJ2-5
CDR3: ASSPGTRDLETQY

V: TRBV24-1
J: TRBJ2-6
CDR3: ATSGDTDGSGANVLT

V: TRBV10-1
J: TRBJ2-5
CDR3: ASSESSLPQETQY

V: TRBV12-3/TRBV12-4
J: TRBJ2-7
CDR3: ASSLAGTLEQY

V: TRBV20-1
J: TRBJ2-5
CDR3: SARGSAGGRETQY

V: TRBV19
J: TRBJ1-1
CDR3: ASSTGGGGNTEAF

V: TRBV2
J: TRBJ2-5
CDR3: ASNGFKKETQY

V: TRBV7-6
J: TRBJ2-6
CDR3: ASSFKPNVLT